The 10 T cell receptor beta chains below were found in one sample sequenced in a study of T cells in Graves' hyperthyroidism and ophthalmopathy. Researchers took RNA transcripts and amplified the TCR beta CDR3 regions from them. During a first-round RT-PCR of the TCR CDR3, the HTBI primer set was used. One entry per CDR3 protein results from TCRdb running MiXCR on the multiplex PCR reads. Found here are about 270,000 distinct CDR3 sequences, roughly 20% of them singletons; the top ten hold around 60%. Sequencing was carried out using blood. These receptor sequences come from a man aged 25 to 45 with Graves' ophthalmopathy.

With respect to this clonotype: The missing conserved phenylalanine or tryptophan at the end of this CDR3 makes a read error likely. The rearrangement joins TRBV12-3 or TRBV12-4 to TRBJ1-1; weak D call: TRBD1 (5 bases). Trimming left V 6 bases short and J 4 bases short, with 9 bases between. The CDR3 is 12 residues long. CDR3 DNA: TGTGCCAGCAGGGGTGGGGGCACTGAAGCTTTCCTT. Protein product: CASRGGGTEAFL.

There are a few counts of this clonotype. This chain joins TRBV20-1 and TRBJ2-7; weak D call: TRBD2 (6 bases). Trimming stripped 1 base from V and 2 bases from J, with 15 bases between. Germline CDR1 is DFQATT and CDR2 is SNEGSKA (reference sequence). The CDR3 runs to 15 residues. In DNA form, the CDR3 reads TGCAGTGCTAGAGGCGAAGGAGGGCCCGCCTACGAGCAGTACTTC. The encoded protein is CSARGEGGPAYEQYF.

The chain joins TRBV7-2 to TRBJ2-7; 8 bases align to TRBD2. The CDR3 extends over 15 amino acids. The germline CDR1 and CDR2 sequences are SGHTA and FQGNSA. The junction had 6 bases not matched to a gene; V was cut back by 5 bases and J by 0 bases. The CDR3 nucleotides read TGTGCCAGCAGCCCATCCAGCGGGAGCTCCTACGAGCAGTACTTC. Its translation is CASSPSSGSSYEQYF.

V gene TRBV4-1 combines with J gene TRBJ1-4, with D unresolved. V lost 0 bases to trimming and J lost 7 bases, with 12 bases between them. CDR3 size: 15 residues. Germline CDR1 and CDR2: MGHRA and YSYEKL. The CDR3 loop reads CASSQDGSSGEKLFF. CDR3 DNA sequence: TGCGCCAGCAGCCAAGATGGCTCATCAGGTGAAAAACTGTTTTTT.

This clonotype came up a few times. The V gene is TRBV11-2, the J gene TRBJ2-5; D is unclear. This CDR3 region has 12 residues. CDR1 and CDR2 from the germline V gene are SGHAT and FQNNGV. The V end lost 6 bases, the J end lost 3 bases, and 8 bases lay between the germline ends. The CDR3: CASSAAKETQYF. For the CDR3, the DNA is TGTGCCAGCAGTGCAGCAAAAGAGACCCAGTACTTC.

This clonotype was counted ten times or more. V usage is TRBV12-3 or TRBV12-4 and J usage is TRBJ2-5; 13 bases align to TRBD2. This CDR3 contains 15 residues. With V trimmed by 4 bases and J by 4 bases, 3 bases remained unmatched. In DNA form, the CDR3 reads TGTGCCAGCAGTTGGACTAGCGGGAGTCGAGAGACCCAGTACTTC. It encodes CASSWTSGSRETQYF.

In this sample, this clonotype turned up many times. V is TRBV6-1 and J is TRBJ1-2, with D tentatively TRBD1 (5 bases). The V gene lost 6 bases and the J gene lost 4 bases, with 12 bases spanning the gap. The CDR3 has 13 residues. Looked up from germline, CDR1 is MNHNS and CDR2 is SASEGT. The CDR3 DNA sequence: TGTGCCAGCAGACGGGACGCCATCTATGGCTACACCTTC. Its translation: CASRRDAIYGYTF.

The genes are TRBV20-1 and TRBJ2-2, with D perhaps matching TRBD2 (5 bases). From germline, CDR1 is DFQATT and CDR2 SNEGSKA (reference sequence). This CDR3 contains 16 residues. V was trimmed by 3 bases and J by 7 bases, leaving 21 bases between them. The CDR3 sequence: CSARTGSGSRVGELFF. The CDR3 region has the DNA TGCAGTGCTAGGACGGGATCGGGGAGTAGGGTCGGGGAGCTGTTTTTT.

This clonotype was seen more than once but under ten times. The chain has TRBV12-5 and TRBJ1-2; 7 bases map to TRBD1. The CDR3 covers 16 residues. V trimming: 1 base; J trimming: 5 bases; junction bases outside the gene matches: 10. Germline CDR1 is LGHNT and CDR2 is FRNRAP. In DNA form, the CDR3 reads TGTGCTAGTGGTTTGGACAGGGTAGGGGGCGGATATGGCTACACCTTC. Its protein is CASGLDRVGGGYGYTF.

This clonotype appeared many times. This sequence joins TRBV11-2 and TRBJ2-7, with D perhaps matching TRBD2 (6 bases). Trimming pared 5 bases from V and 1 base from J, leaving 12 bases between. Germline CDR1 reads SGHAT; CDR2 reads FQNNGV. The CDR3 length is 14 residues. CDR3 amino acids: CASSPEGGSYEQYF. In nucleotides, the CDR3 is TGTGCCAGCAGCCCGGAGGGCGGGTCCTACGAGCAGTACTTC.